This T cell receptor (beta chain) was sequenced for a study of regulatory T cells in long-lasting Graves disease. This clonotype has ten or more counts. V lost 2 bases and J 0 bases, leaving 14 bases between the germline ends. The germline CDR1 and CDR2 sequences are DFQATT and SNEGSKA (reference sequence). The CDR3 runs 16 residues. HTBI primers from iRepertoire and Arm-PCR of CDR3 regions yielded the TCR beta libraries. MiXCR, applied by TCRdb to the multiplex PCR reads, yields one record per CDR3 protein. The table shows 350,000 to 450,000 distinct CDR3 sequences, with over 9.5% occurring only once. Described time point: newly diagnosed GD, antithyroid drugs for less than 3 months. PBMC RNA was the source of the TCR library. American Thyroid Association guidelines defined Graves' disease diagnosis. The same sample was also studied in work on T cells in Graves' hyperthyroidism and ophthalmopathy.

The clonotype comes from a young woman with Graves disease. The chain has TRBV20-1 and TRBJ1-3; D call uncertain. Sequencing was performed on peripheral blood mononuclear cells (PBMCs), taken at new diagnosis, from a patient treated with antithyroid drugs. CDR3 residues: CSARHNPVNSGNTIYF. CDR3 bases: TGCAGTGCTAGACACAACCCGGTGAACTCTGGAAACACCATATATTTT.